The T cell receptor beta chain under discussion was sequenced for a study of CD8+ T cells in alopecia areata (dated by TCRdb to the late 2010s). For the wider study: Treated patients were enrolled in an open-label pilot trial of oral tofacitinib, 5 to 10 mg twice daily, for moderate-to-severe alopecia areata. Clonality in the scalp was compared among normal scalp (n=4), patchy alopecia areata scalp (n=8), and alopecia totalis/universalis scalp (n=8). RNA came from the PAXgene miRNA kit for fixed scalp, the miRNeasy kit for PBMCs, and the RNeasy kit for mouse skin. In humans, TCRbeta sequencing was performed on scalp tissue and on sorted CD4+ and CD8+ peripheral blood T cells from healthy controls and from patients with patchy or totalis/universalis alopecia areata. TCRbeta CDR3 regions were amplified by immunoSEQ multiplex PCR with 35 Vbeta forward and 13 Jbeta reverse primers. Tofacitinib was given for 6 to 18 months, followed by 6 months of follow-up off drug to assess delayed response and recurrence. Tofacitinib-treated patients had biopsies at baseline and at 4 and 24 weeks of treatment, with a later scalp biopsy in several patients. In both human patients and the C3H/HeJ mouse model, the study applied high-throughput TCRbeta sequencing to look at T cell clonal expansion in alopecia areata.

Libraries were constructed by the immunoSEQ multiplex PCR assay. RNA was extracted from all samples and reverse transcribed into cDNA, which served as template for TCR sequencing. SuperScript III was used to make first-strand cDNA, primed with a 2:1 mix of oligo-dT and random hexamers. Amplification bias was assessed with a synthetic immune receptor repertoire, and residual bias was removed computationally. The authors' analysis ran thus. Raw reads were preprocessed to remove errors, and CDR3 was defined by IMGT conventions from the conserved cysteine to phenylalanine. Clonality was computed as 1 minus the Shannon entropy, with the entropy normalized by log2 of the number of productive unique TCRs. Scalp TCRbeta sequences were cross-referenced with sorted blood CD4 and CD8 repertoires so that the CD4 or CD8 identity of scalp clones could be inferred. In its TCRdb copy, this immuneACCESS table keeps in-frame sequences only and misses some clones. Where compared with another copy, unresolved V genes explain less than half of these, and the others have no known cause. That table gives V, J and clone size, and the DNA gave D and trimming. Present in this sample are 200,000 to 250,000 clones, around 62% of which were seen just once. The ten top clones hold more than 0.4% of the sample.

Reading from cysteine to phenylalanine, the CDR3 counts 16 amino acids. Only the CDR3 DNA stays, 48 bases, in frame from base 1. As encoded in the germline V gene (reference sequence), CDR1 is MNHEY while CDR2 is SMNVEV. The junction shows trimming of 6 bases on V and 1 base on J, and the gene matches do not reach 5 bases of it. The investigation overall reported the following: Compared with normal scalp, lesional scalp, particularly in alopecia totalis/universalis, had higher clonality and more expanded CD8+ clones, which suggests antigenic drive. TCR sequences shared between patients were less clear than in mice, possibly partly because of HLA diversity in the patient population. Unlike mouse skin, where gammadelta T cells dominate, normal human skin contains resident alphabeta T cells that get sequenced too, which complicates analysis of the scalp TCR repertoire.

In the case of this clone: Its binding antigen is unknown. The record has no base qualities; no much larger clone is one base away.

The sample's time point, from its label and the paper: baseline before oral tofacitinib. From alopecia areata patients, peripheral blood was collected along with lesional scalp punch biopsies. After PBMCs were isolated by density centrifugation and stained for CD3, CD4 and CD8, a FACSAria was used to sort CD4+ and CD8+ T cells. This sequence was found in a human donor with alopecia areata. The chain was built from TRBV27 and TRBJ1-6, with 8 bases aligning to TRBD1. The sample in question was CD4+ T cells sorted from blood, obtained at week 0. The nucleotides are TGTGCCAGCAGCGCGGACAGGGCATCCTATAATTCACCCCTCCACTTT. Protein translation: CASSADRASYNSPLHF.